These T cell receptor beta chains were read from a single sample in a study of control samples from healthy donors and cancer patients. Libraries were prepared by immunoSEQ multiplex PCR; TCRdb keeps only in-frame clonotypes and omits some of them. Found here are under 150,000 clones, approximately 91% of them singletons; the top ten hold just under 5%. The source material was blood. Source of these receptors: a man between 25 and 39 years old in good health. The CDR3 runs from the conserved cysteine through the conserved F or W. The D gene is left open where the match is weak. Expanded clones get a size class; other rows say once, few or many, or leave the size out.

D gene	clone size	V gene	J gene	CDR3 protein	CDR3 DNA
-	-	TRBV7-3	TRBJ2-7	CASSQVLGAEQYF	TGTGCCAGCAGCCAGGTCCTAGGGGCCGAGCAGTACTTC
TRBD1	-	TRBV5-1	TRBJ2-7	CASRPGQGSYEQYF	TGCGCCAGCAGGCCGGGACAGGGCTCCTACGAGCAGTACTTC
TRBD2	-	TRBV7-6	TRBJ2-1	CASSLSGSSYNEQFF	TGTGCCAGCAGCCTCAGCGGGAGCTCCTACAATGAGCAGTTCTTC
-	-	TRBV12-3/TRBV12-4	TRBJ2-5	CASRNGPVHQYF	TGTGCCAGCAGAAATGGACCAGTCCACCAGTACTTC
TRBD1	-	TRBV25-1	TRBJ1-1	CASSDRNRDREAFF	TGTGCCAGCAGTGACCGCAACCGGGACAGGGAGGCTTTCTTT
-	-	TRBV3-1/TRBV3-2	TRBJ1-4	CASSRDSTNEKLFF	TGTGCCAGTTCACGGGATTCAACTAATGAAAAACTGTTTTTT
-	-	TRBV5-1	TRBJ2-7	CASSLAQVSYEQYF	TGCGCCAGCAGCTTGGCCCAGGTTTCCTACGAGCAGTACTTC
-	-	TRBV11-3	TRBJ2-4	CASSLGGGWNIQYF	TGTGCCAGCAGCTTAGGTGGGGGGTGGAACATTCAGTACTTC
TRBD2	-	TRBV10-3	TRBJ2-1	CAITREKPPSSYNEQFF	TGTGCCATCACGCGGGAGAAGCCCCCCAGCTCCTACAATGAGCAGTTCTTC
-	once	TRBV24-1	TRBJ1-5	CATSPRGVSNQPQHF	TGTGCCACTTCTCCTCGGGGTGTCAGCAATCAGCCCCAGCATTTT
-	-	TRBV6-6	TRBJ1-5	CASRTGSNQPQHF	TGTGCCAGCAGGACAGGTAGCAATCAGCCCCAGCATTTT
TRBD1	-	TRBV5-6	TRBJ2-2	CASSLQGSPGELFF	TGTGCCAGCAGCTTACAGGGGAGCCCCGGGGAGCTGTTTTTT
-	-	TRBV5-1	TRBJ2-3	CASSLRPAGVGTDTQYF	TGCGCCAGCAGCCTACGTCCCGCCGGGGTTGGCACAGATACGCAGTATTTT
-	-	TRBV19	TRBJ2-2	CASRGGTGELFF	TGTGCCAGTAGGGGGGGTACCGGGGAGCTGTTTTTT
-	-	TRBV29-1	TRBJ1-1	CSVQQNTEAFF	TGCAGCGTTCAACAGAACACTGAAGCTTTCTTT
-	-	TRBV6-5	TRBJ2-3	CASTPGTSSTDTQYF	TGTGCCAGCACCCCCGGGACCTCCAGCACAGATACGCAGTATTTT
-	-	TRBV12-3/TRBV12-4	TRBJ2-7	CASSPQGNEQYF	TGTGCCAGCAGTCCACAGGGAAACGAGCAGTACTTC
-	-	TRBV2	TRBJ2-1	CASSAPAYNEQFF	TGTGCCAGCAGTGCCCCCGCCTACAATGAGCAGTTCTTC
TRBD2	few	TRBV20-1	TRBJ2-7	CSASFQGLAGEHSYEQYF	TGCAGTGCTAGTTTCCAGGGACTAGCGGGAGAACATTCCTACGAGCAGTACTTC
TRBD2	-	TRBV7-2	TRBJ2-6	CASSRGGYSGANVLTF	TGTGCCAGCAGCCGGGGGGGGTACTCTGGGGCCAACGTCCTGACTTTC
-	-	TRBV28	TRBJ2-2	CASSGLRLGELFF	TGTGCCAGCAGTGGACTCCGTTTGGGGGAGCTGTTTTTT
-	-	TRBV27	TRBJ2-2	CASSSPTETNTGELFF	TGTGCCAGCAGTTCACCGACCGAGACGAACACCGGGGAGCTGTTTTTT
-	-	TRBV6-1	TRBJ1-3	CASSERGGSGNTIYF	TGTGCCAGCAGTGAAAGGGGGGGCTCTGGAAACACCATATATTTT
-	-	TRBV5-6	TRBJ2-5	CASSLARSAKTQYF	TGTGCCAGCAGCTTGGCTAGATCGGCAAAGACCCAGTACTTC
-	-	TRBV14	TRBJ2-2	CASSPPWAGLTGELFF	TGTGCCAGCAGCCCTCCGTGGGCAGGGTTGACCGGGGAGCTGTTTTTT
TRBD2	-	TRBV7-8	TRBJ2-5	CASSLWGLADQETQYF	TGTGCCAGCAGCTTATGGGGTCTAGCGGACCAAGAGACCCAGTACTTC
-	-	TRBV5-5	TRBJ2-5	CASNLNSQGRGETQYF	TGTGCCAGCAACTTGAACTCTCAGGGGAGGGGAGAGACCCAGTACTTC
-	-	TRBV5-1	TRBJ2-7	CASSSSSYEQYF	TGCGCCAGCAGCTCCAGCTCCTACGAGCAGTACTTC
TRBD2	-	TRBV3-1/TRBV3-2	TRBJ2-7	CASSQAGLPLEQYF	TGTGCCAGCAGCCAAGCGGGACTACCCTTGGAGCAGTACTTC
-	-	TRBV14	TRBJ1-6	CASSHGADNSPLHF	TGTGCCAGCAGCCACGGGGCCGATAATTCACCCCTCCACTTT
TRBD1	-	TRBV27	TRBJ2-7	CASSLSGTGAYEQYF	TGTGCCAGCAGTTTATCGGGGACAGGGGCCTACGAGCAGTACTTC
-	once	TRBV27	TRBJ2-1	CASSLGGTYNEQFF	TGTGCCAGCAGTTTAGGCGGTACCTACAATGAGCAGTTCTTC
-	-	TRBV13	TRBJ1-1	CASSPVRGAEAFF	TGTGCCAGCAGCCCAGTTCGGGGGGCTGAAGCTTTCTTT
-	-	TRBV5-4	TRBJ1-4	CASSPETNEKLFF	TGTGCCAGCAGCCCGGAGACTAATGAAAAACTGTTTTTT
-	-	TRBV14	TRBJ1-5	CASSQVGNQPQHF	TGTGCCAGCAGCCAAGTGGGAAATCAGCCCCAGCATTTT
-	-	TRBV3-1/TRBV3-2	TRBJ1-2	CASSQDRGGSWGYTF	TGTGCCAGCAGCCAAGATAGAGGGGGTAGCTGGGGCTACACCTTC
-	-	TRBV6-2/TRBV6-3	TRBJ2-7	CASSSPHEQYF	TGTGCCAGCAGTTCCCCCCACGAGCAGTACTTC
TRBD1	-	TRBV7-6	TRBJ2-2	CASREGDRGGTGELFF	TGTGCCAGCAGAGAGGGGGACAGGGGAGGTACCGGGGAGCTGTTTTTT
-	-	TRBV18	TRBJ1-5	CASSPEWDQPQHF	TGTGCCAGCTCACCAGAGTGGGATCAGCCCCAGCATTTT
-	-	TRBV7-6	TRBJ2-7	CASSPAVELGSYEQYF	TGTGCCAGCAGCCCTGCCGTAGAACTGGGCTCCTACGAGCAGTACTTC
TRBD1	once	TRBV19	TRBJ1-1	CASSKTGLAEAFF	TGTGCCAGTAGTAAGACAGGGTTGGCTGAAGCTTTCTTT
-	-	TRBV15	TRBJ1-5	CATSRDRGSNQPQHF	TGTGCCACCAGCAGAGATCGGGGTAGCAATCAGCCCCAGCATTTT
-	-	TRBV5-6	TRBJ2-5	CASSLGWGGRETQYF	TGTGCCAGCAGCTTGGGATGGGGTGGTCGGGAGACCCAGTACTTC
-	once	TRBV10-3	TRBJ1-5	CAISDSNQPQHF	TGTGCCATCAGTGACAGCAATCAGCCCCAGCATTTT